The 12 T cell receptor beta chains reported below all come from one sample, sequenced in a study of T cell repertoires in cytomegalovirus infection. From the reads, TCRdb called clonotypes with MiXCR, one entry per CDR3 protein. Of a few hundred thousand distinct CDR3 sequences in the sample, 17% are singletons; the top ten hold around 12%. The sequenced material came from PBMCs. These receptors were collected from a human donor in good health (CMV status not recorded). Some clones in this sample may be carry-over from other donors' samples.

This clonotype was observed at least ten times. The J gene is TRBJ1-2, the V gene TRBV7-2, with a possible D match to TRBD1 (5 bases). The CDR3 is 16 amino acids. Germline CDR1 SGHTA, CDR2 FQGNSA. With 0 bases removed from V and 3 bases from J, the gap between germline ends came to 14 bases. CDR3 in DNA: TGTGCCAGCAGCTTAGCGGGGGGGGGTGGGGACTATGGCTACACCTTC. The encoded protein is CASSLAGGGGDYGYTF.

The genes are TRBV18 and TRBJ1-5; D possibly corresponds to TRBD1 (6 bases). Trimming removed 4 bases from V and 0 bases from J, with 13 bases in between. The CDR3 sequence is 16 residues long. Germline CDR1 KGHSH, CDR2 LQKENI. CDR3 in amino acids: CASSLLPGHSNQPQHF. The CDR3 DNA sequence: TGTGCCAGCTCACTTTTGCCGGGACATAGCAATCAGCCCCAGCATTTT.

The V call is TRBV11-2, the J call TRBJ2-5; a weak D match, TRBD1 (5 bases). Germline CDR1 is SGHAT and CDR2 is FQNNGV. The CDR3 consists of 16 residues. Trimming removed 5 bases from V and 2 bases from J, with 18 bases in between. Here the CDR3 reads CASSRVVGATQETQYF. CDR3 DNA: TGTGCCAGCAGCCGAGTAGTAGGGGCCACTCAAGAGACCCAGTACTTC.

This clonotype was counted at least ten times. The J gene is TRBJ1-1, the V gene TRBV7-9; possibly TRBD1 for D (6 bases). Trimming cost V 5 bases and J 5 bases, with 21 bases left between them. CDR1 is SEHNR and CDR2 is FQNEAQ in the germline V gene (reference sequence). The CDR3 totals 16 residues. Here the CDR3 reads CASSRLNGGEITEAFF. CDR3 coding DNA: TGTGCCAGCAGCCGATTGAACGGGGGCGAGATTACTGAAGCTTTCTTT.

This clonotype appeared many times. The chain combines TRBV5-5 with TRBJ1-5; D is ambiguous. CDR1 SGHKS and CDR2 YYEKEE come from the germline V gene (reference sequence). The CDR3 runs 15 residues. V was shortened by 4 bases and J by 5 bases, with 16 bases between the two germline ends. The CDR3 reads CASSAASQTHQPQHF. CDR3 in DNA: TGTGCCAGCAGCGCCGCGTCCCAAACCCATCAGCCCCAGCATTTT.

This clonotype appeared many times. The V call is TRBV7-9, the J call TRBJ1-4; D remains unclear. Germline values: CDR1 SEHNR, CDR2 FQNEAQ (reference sequence). V gave up 1 base and J gave up 3 bases, with 6 bases separating them. This CDR3 region has 14 residues. The CDR3 nucleotides read TGTGCCAGCAGCTTAGGCTTTCCTAATGAAAAACTGTTTTTT. Encoded protein: CASSLGFPNEKLFF.

The chain joins TRBV6-1 to TRBJ1-5; D perhaps matches TRBD1 (5 bases). The germline V and J ends were trimmed by 6 bases and 5 bases, with 14 bases remaining between them. This CDR3 is built from 14 residues. Germline lookup yields CDR1 MNHNS and CDR2 SASEGT. The CDR3 loop reads CASSRRQGDQPQHF. The CDR3 region has the DNA TGTGCCAGCAGCCGCCGGCAGGGTGATCAGCCCCAGCATTTT.

This clonotype appeared a few times. The gene calls are TRBV28 and TRBJ1-2, with D tentatively TRBD1 (5 bases). Germline assignment: CDR1 MDHEN and CDR2 SYDVKM. V lost 3 bases and J 5 bases, leaving 13 bases between the germline ends. The length of the CDR3 is 14 residues. CDR3 sequence: CASSLAGRDYGYTF. In DNA, the CDR3 is TGTGCCAGCAGTTTGGCAGGGCGAGATTATGGCTACACCTTC.

The rearrangement joins TRBV27 to TRBJ2-7; 9 bases align to TRBD1. The germline V gene has CDR1 MNHEY and CDR2 SMNVEV (reference sequence). The junction had 22 bases not matched to a gene; V was cut back by 6 bases and J by 4 bases. The CDR3 is made up of 19 amino acids. For the CDR3, the DNA is TGTGCCAGCAGCCAAAGGGTGCTGGGGACAGGGACAAAGAGGTACGAGCAGTACTTC. This codes for CASSQRVLGTGTKRYEQYF.

This clonotype was observed a few times. The V call is TRBV5-6, the J call TRBJ1-6; D remains unclear. CDR1 and CDR2 (germline): SGHDT, YYEEEE. Deletions cut 0 bases from V and 7 bases from J, with 11 bases between. The length of the CDR3 is 15 residues. The CDR3 sequence is CASSLVPAANSPLHF. The CDR3 region has the DNA TGTGCCAGCAGCTTGGTTCCGGCGGCGAATTCACCCCTCCACTTT.

This clonotype was recorded at least ten times. The chain combines TRBV7-8 with TRBJ2-5; TRBD1 agrees at 8 bases. V was clipped by 5 bases and J by 1 base; unmatched bases: 3. CDR3 length equals 14 residues. In germline, CDR1 is SGHVS, CDR2 FQNEAQ. The CDR3 here is CASSPGGPQETQYF. In DNA, the CDR3 is TGTGCCAGCAGCCCAGGGGGCCCCCAAGAGACCCAGTACTTC.

This clonotype was observed many times. CDR3 amino acids: CASSYKPRQSLYGYTF. The CDR3 DNA is TGTGCCAGCAGCTACAAACCGAGACAGTCCCTCTATGGCTACACCTTC. The rearrangement links TRBV11-3 to TRBJ1-2; weak D call: TRBD1 (5 bases). The CDR3 extends over 16 amino acids. CDR1 is SGHNT, CDR2 YENEEA, per germline. Trimming took off 4 bases at V and 4 bases at J, with 19 bases between the two ends. The full variable domain, with the rest looked up from reference TRBV11-3 and TRBJ1-2, is EAGVVQSPRYKIIEKKQPVAFWCNPISGHNTLYWYLQNLGQGPELLIRYENEEAVDDSQLPKDRFSAERLKGVDSTLKIQPAELGDSAVYLCASSYKPRQSLYGYTFGSGTRLTVV.